What follows are 25 T cell receptor beta chains derived from one specimen sequenced in a study of Graves' ophthalmopathy and Graves' hyperthyroidism (dated by TCRdb to the late 2010s). Instrument used: Illumina HiSeq 2000. For repertoire sequencing, TCR beta CDR3 regions were amplified from RNA transcripts. The first round of RT-PCR was done with HTBI primers and the Qiagen OneStep RT-PCR kit, and was followed by a second round of multiplex PCR, then size selection and purification. TCRdb reprocessing: public reads trimmed at Q25 with fastp, clones called with MiXCR, in-frame beta chains kept. Rows matching on CDR3 protein sequence are summarized as one entry with the most common DNA and genes. The sample includes roughly 610,000 distinct CDR3 sequences, with 22% observed a single time. In total, the top ten clones hold around 6.9% of the sample. Material for sequencing was peripheral blood. The receptors stem from a woman aged 18-35 years with stable Graves' hyperthyroidism. Some clones in this sample may be carry-over from other donors' samples. Donor details come from another sample of the same person, matched by shared clones.

At least ten counts were recorded for this clonotype. The chain combines TRBV7-8 with TRBJ2-5; 8 bases are shared with TRBD2. Germline CDR1 and CDR2: SGHVS and FQNEAQ. The CDR3 sequence is 16 residues long. V trimming: 6 bases; J trimming: 3 bases; junction bases outside the gene matches: 12. The CDR3 region is CASRAGAGGLKETQYF. Written as DNA, the CDR3 is TGTGCCAGCAGAGCCGGGGCGGGAGGACTTAAAGAGACCCAGTACTTC.

This clonotype was counted many times. This chain links TRBV3-1 with TRBJ1-6; perhaps TRBD1 as D (5 bases). V was cut by 0 bases and J by 7 bases, with 13 bases left in between. CDR1 LGHDT and CDR2 YNNKEL come from the germline V gene (reference sequence). The CDR3 is made up of 16 amino acids. The CDR3 sequence is CASSQEVAGRNSPLHF. CDR3 bases: TGTGCCAGCAGCCAAGAAGTAGCAGGGAGAAATTCACCCCTCCACTTT. The variable domain in full, with the rest retrieved from reference TRBV3-1 and TRBJ1-6, is DTAVSQTPKYLVTQMGNDKSIKCEQNLGHDTMYWYKQDSKKFLKIMFSYNNKELIINETVPNRFSPKSPDKAHLNLHINSLELGDSAVYFCASSQEVAGRNSPLHFGNGTRLTVT.

This clonotype was counted ten times or more. The chain is built from TRBV28 and TRBJ2-7, with 9 bases fitting TRBD1. The CDR3 runs to 15 residues. V lost 5 bases and J lost 5; bases outside the gene matches: 10. From germline, CDR1 is MDHEN and CDR2 SYDVKM. The CDR3 here is CASSPSPGQGNEQYF. The CDR3 bases are TGTGCCAGCAGTCCTTCTCCGGGACAGGGCAACGAGCAGTACTTC.

This chain links TRBV6-5 with TRBJ2-7; the D is unclear. Germline loops: CDR1 MNHEY, CDR2 SVGAGI. The CDR3 is 15 amino acids. Trimming left V 0 bases short and J 7 bases short, with 16 bases between. CDR3: CASSYSIQRREEQYF. The CDR3, as DNA: TGTGCCAGCAGTTACTCGATTCAGCGCAGAGAAGAGCAGTACTTC.

Many counts were recorded for this clonotype. The V call is TRBV10-3, the J call TRBJ1-1; D might be TRBD1 (5 bases). V was trimmed by 6 bases and J by 3 bases, leaving 11 bases between them. Germline lookup yields CDR1 ENHRY and CDR2 SYGVKD. There are 13 residues in the CDR3. The CDR3 nucleotides are TGTGCCATCAGAACAGGTGGGGACACTGAAGCTTTCTTT. It specifies CAIRTGGDTEAFF.

This clonotype appeared many times. The chain links TRBV12-3 or TRBV12-4 to TRBJ2-2, with 10 bases lining up with TRBD2. The CDR3 length is 16 residues. Unmatched junction bases numbered 6, after V lost 2 bases and J lost 6 bases. This CDR3 is CASSLRAGGEAGELFF. The CDR3 bases are TGTGCCAGCAGTTTACGAGCGGGAGGGGAAGCCGGGGAGCTGTTTTTT.

This clonotype was observed a handful of times. V is TRBV19 and J is TRBJ1-2, with D perhaps matching TRBD1 (6 bases). CDR1 is LNHDA and CDR2 is SQIVND in the germline V gene (reference sequence). V gave up 5 bases and J gave up 4 bases, with 20 bases separating them. This CDR3 contains 16 residues. The CDR3 DNA reads as TGTGCCAGTAGTGCCAATTCCGGGACACTTTTCTATGGCTACACCTTC. Translated, it gives CASSANSGTLFYGYTF.

This clonotype showed up many times. The chain joins TRBV12-3 or TRBV12-4 to TRBJ1-5, with TRBD1 identical over 7 bases. Losses at the gene ends were 5 bases for V and 10 bases for J; bases not matched to a gene: 14. This CDR3 is 15 amino acids long. The CDR3 nucleotides are TGTGCCAGCAGTGCCCACCGGGACAGCGTAATCCCCCAGCATTTT. Its translation: CASSAHRDSVIPQHF.

This sequence joins TRBV12-5 and TRBJ2-5, with 11 positions matching TRBD2. This CDR3 comprises 13 residues. V lost 6 bases, J lost 3 bases, and 0 bases stayed unmatched. Germline V CDR1 and CDR2: LGHNT, FRNRAP. The CDR3 region has the DNA TGTGCTAGTGGACTAGCGGGGGAAGAGACCCAGTACTTC. Translating it yields CASGLAGEETQYF.

This clonotype was counted a single time. This chain uses TRBV6-5 with TRBJ1-2; no clear D. The germline CDR1 and CDR2 sequences are MNHEY and SVGAGI. Trimming took 5 bases from V and 5 from J, leaving 21 bases between them. This CDR3 is built from 16 residues. The chain's CDR3 is CASSLDLVIPEYGYTF. The CDR3, as DNA: TGTGCCAGCAGTCTCGACTTGGTGATCCCTGAGTATGGCTACACCTTC.

There are many counts of this clonotype. The J gene is TRBJ1-6, the V gene TRBV18; TRBD1 might be the D (6 bases). The CDR3 covers 15 residues. V lost 4 bases, J lost 7 bases, and 14 bases lay in between. From germline, CDR1 is KGHSH and CDR2 LQKENI. CDR3 sequence: CASSQQGRGNSPLHF. The CDR3 region has the DNA TGTGCCAGCTCACAACAGGGAAGGGGGAATTCACCCCTCCACTTT.

This clonotype was seen only a few times. The chain has TRBV7-2 and TRBJ2-2; perhaps TRBD2 as D (6 bases). The germline V and J ends were trimmed by 7 bases and 6 bases, with 18 bases remaining between them. Germline assignment: CDR1 SGHTA and CDR2 FQGNSA. The CDR3 totals 15 residues. CDR3 in DNA: TGTGCCAGCACCCCGATGGGGGGAGTTGCCGGGGAGCTGTTTTTT. Translation: CASTPMGGVAGELFF.

J is TRBJ2-5 and V is TRBV28; a weak D match, TRBD1 (6 bases). In germline, CDR1 is MDHEN, CDR2 SYDVKM. The V end lost 5 bases, the J end lost 9 bases, and 19 bases lay between the germline ends. The CDR3 is 14 amino acids. In DNA form, the CDR3 reads TGTGCCAGCAGTCGCCGACAGGAAATCGGGGCCCAGTACTTC. Its translation: CASSRRQEIGAQYF.

The V and J genes are TRBV10-3 and TRBJ1-2, with 7 nucleotides matching TRBD1. Germline assignment: CDR1 ENHRY and CDR2 SYGVKD. CDR3 length equals 15 residues. The V and J ends lost 0 bases and 5 bases, in that order; junction bases with no gene match: 6. Here the CDR3 reads CAISESVTGFYGYTF. CDR3 DNA: TGTGCCATCAGTGAGTCGGTGACAGGGTTTTATGGCTACACCTTC.

This clonotype occurred many times. This chain connects TRBV10-3 to TRBJ2-5; 7 nucleotides align to TRBD1. Germline CDR1 ENHRY, CDR2 SYGVKD. The J segment lost 3 bases and the V segment lost 8 bases, leaving 3 bases of the junction unmatched. This CDR3 region has 12 residues. The CDR3 loop reads CAIATGEETQYF. For the CDR3, the DNA is TGTGCCATCGCCACAGGGGAAGAGACCCAGTACTTC.

There are many counts of this clonotype. V and J are TRBV20-1 and TRBJ2-7, with TRBD1 as a possible D gene (5 bases). CDR3 size: 12 residues. V was pared by 5 bases and J by 5 bases, with 13 bases between. Germline V gene data show CDR1 as DFQATT and CDR2 as SNEGSKA (reference sequence). Written as DNA, the CDR3 is TGCAGTGCTCTCAGGGTTTTCAACGAGCAGTACTTC. This encodes CSALRVFNEQYF.

This clonotype has ten or more counts. This sequence joins TRBV20-1 and TRBJ1-2; D is unclear. CDR1 DFQATT and CDR2 SNEGSKA come from the germline V gene (reference sequence). Deletions cut 0 bases from V and 4 bases from J, with 12 bases between. The CDR3 is 14 amino acids. CDR3 nucleotides: TGCAGTGCTAGAGAGCTGCCCCTAGGCTATGGCTACACCTTC. Its translation: CSARELPLGYGYTF.

This clonotype was counted ten times or more. The chain recombines TRBV20-1 with TRBJ1-6; D remains ambiguous. The CDR3 totals 15 residues. V lost 3 bases, J lost 4 bases, and 13 bases lay in between. CDR1 and CDR2 from the germline V gene are DFQATT and SNEGSKA (reference sequence). The CDR3 spells CSASLPEWYNSPLHF. DNA of the CDR3: TGCAGTGCTAGTCTCCCGGAGTGGTATAATTCACCCCTCCACTTT.

This clonotype came up many times. The chain links TRBV5-6 to TRBJ1-1, with D possibly matching TRBD1 (5 bases). In germline, CDR1 is SGHDT, CDR2 YYEEEE. The germline V and J ends were trimmed by 7 bases and 0 bases, with 19 bases remaining between them. This CDR3 is 16 amino acids long. CDR3 DNA sequence: TGTGCCAGCTGGAGAGAAGGGGATTCGGTGAACACTGAAGCTTTCTTT. It codes for CASWREGDSVNTEAFF.

This sequence joins TRBV12-3 or TRBV12-4 and TRBJ1-5; no reliable D call. This CDR3 has 15 residues. Trimming pared 1 base from V and 7 bases from J, leaving 14 bases between. CDR3 in amino acids: CASSLGRASGQPQHF. DNA of the CDR3: TGTGCCAGCAGTTTAGGACGGGCATCGGGGCAGCCCCAGCATTTT.

This clonotype came up many times. The J gene is TRBJ1-2, the V gene TRBV7-2; D is unclear. CDR1 and CDR2 (germline): SGHTA, FQGNSA. The CDR3 is 15 residues long. Deletions cut 1 base from V and 3 bases from J, with 12 bases between. CDR3 DNA sequence: TGTGCCAGCAGCTTAGTTGCCAAGGCCCACTATGGCTACACCTTC. Its translation: CASSLVAKAHYGYTF. The whole variable domain, filled in from reference TRBV7-2 and TRBJ1-2, reads GAGVSQSPSNKVTEKGKDVELRCDPISGHTALYWYRQSLGQGLEFLIYFQGNSAPDKSGLPSDRFSAERTGGSVSTLTIQRTQQEDSAVYLCASSLVAKAHYGYTFGSGTRLTVV.

This clonotype showed up many times. V is TRBV6-1 and J is TRBJ2-7; D is ambiguous. V lost 8 bases to trimming and J lost 4 bases, with 12 bases between them. This CDR3 is built from 12 residues. CDR1 and CDR2 from the germline V gene are MNHNS and SASEGT. CDR3 protein: CASSKTRYEQYF. Here the CDR3 DNA reads TGTGCCAGCTCAAAGACGCGGTACGAGCAGTACTTC.

This chain uses TRBV19 with TRBJ2-2, with D unclear. The CDR3 covers 16 residues. Germline V gives CDR1 LNHDA, CDR2 SQIVND (reference sequence). Trimming took off 6 bases at V and 1 base at J, with 15 bases between the two ends. CDR3: CASRTLFGKNTGELFF. The CDR3, as DNA: TGTGCCAGTAGGACCCTTTTTGGGAAGAACACCGGGGAGCTGTTTTTT. Looking up the rest from reference TRBV19 and TRBJ2-2 gives the full variable domain: DGGITQSPKYLFRKEGQNVTLSCEQNLNHDAMYWYRQDPGQGLRLIYYSQIVNDFQKGDIAEGYSVSREKKESFPLTVTSAQKNPTAFYLCASRTLFGKNTGELFFGEGSRLTVL.

Many counts were recorded for this clonotype. The chain recombines TRBV10-1 with TRBJ2-7; 7 bases are a match to TRBD1. J lost 3 bases, V lost 6 bases, and 11 bases had no gene match. The CDR3 totals 15 residues. Germline CDR1 and CDR2: WNHNN and SYGVQD (reference sequence). The CDR3 sequence is CASSDERQGYYEQYF. The CDR3 region has the DNA TGCGCCAGCAGCGACGAGAGACAGGGCTACTACGAGCAGTACTTC.

The chain combines TRBV7-2 with TRBJ2-7; D remains ambiguous. With 6 bases removed from V and 0 bases from J, the gap between germline ends came to 12 bases. This CDR3 comprises 14 residues. Per germline, CDR1 SGHTA and CDR2 FQGNSA. The CDR3 sequence is CASRSGPNSYEQYF. The CDR3 DNA is TGTGCCAGCAGATCCGGGCCCAACTCCTACGAGCAGTACTTC.